This T cell receptor beta chain was documented in a study of T cells after yellow fever vaccination. Study-wide results and caveats: Vaccine-responding clonotypes were almost all undetectable in sorted memory subsets on day 0.

The CDR3 is made up of 12 amino acids. V was clipped by 6 bases and J by 5 bases, with 7 bases between them. By frequency in the sample, this clonotype is medium-sized (0.01 to 0.1%). TCRdb re-analysed the 5' RACE reads in MiXCR, keeping a single row per CDR3 protein. Of approximately 15,000 distinct CDR3 sequences listed, roughly 8% were seen once; the top ten hold approximately 1.5%. The sequencing used PBMCs, either bulk or a sorted T-cell subset (CD4+, CD8+, memory, or dextramer-sorted; not recorded which), collected on the day of the yellow fever booster vaccination. The sequence was obtained from a young man who received the YFV17D yellow fever vaccine. The rearrangement joins TRBV12-3 or TRBV12-4 to TRBJ2-2; TRBD1 might be the D (5 bases). In nucleotides, the CDR3 is TGTGCCAGCAGCCAGGGAACCGGGGAGCTGTTTTTT. The encoded protein is CASSQGTGELFF.